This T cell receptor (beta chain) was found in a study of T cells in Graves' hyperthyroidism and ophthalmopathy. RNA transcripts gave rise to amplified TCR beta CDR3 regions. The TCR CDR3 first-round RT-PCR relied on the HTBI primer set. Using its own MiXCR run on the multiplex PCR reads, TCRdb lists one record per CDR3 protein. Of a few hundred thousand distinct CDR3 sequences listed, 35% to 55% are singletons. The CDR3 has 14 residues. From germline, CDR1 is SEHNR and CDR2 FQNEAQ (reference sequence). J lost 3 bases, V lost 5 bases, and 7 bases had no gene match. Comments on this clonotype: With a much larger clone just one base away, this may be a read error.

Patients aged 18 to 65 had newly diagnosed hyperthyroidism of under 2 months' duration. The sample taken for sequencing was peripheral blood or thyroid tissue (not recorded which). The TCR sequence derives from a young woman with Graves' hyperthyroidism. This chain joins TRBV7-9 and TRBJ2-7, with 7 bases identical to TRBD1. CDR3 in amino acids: CASSPTGYGYEQYF. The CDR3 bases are TGTGCCAGCAGCCCGACAGGGTATGGCTACGAGCAGTACTTC.